This T cell receptor beta chain was identified during a study of brain T cells in children with intractable seizures. TCRdb's table, derived via immunoSEQ multiplex PCR, lists solely in-frame clones and lacks some. There are about 340,000 clones in the sample; about 93% occur only once, and around 6% lies in the top ten. Turning to this clone: What it binds is not known.

Time point denoted: blood from clinic visit 5 months post-surgery; TSC patient then seizure free. Surgery cases with the highest brain T cell transcript signatures were chosen for sequencing. Findings of the study overall: Pre-surgery blood may have been undersampled, hiding some clones. Viral specificity was inferred only from CDR3 similarity; HCMV serostatus was unknown.

Germline V gene lookup returns CDR1 SGHDN and CDR2 FVKESK. This CDR3 is 14 amino acids long. V was shortened by 1 base and J by 5 bases, with 8 bases between the two germline ends. The sample was peripheral blood, taken roughly 5 months after surgery. The clonotype comes from a boy younger than two with tuberous sclerosis and intractable seizures. The chain joins TRBV14 to TRBJ2-2, with D tentatively TRBD1 (6 bases). CDR3 DNA: TGTGCCAGCAGCCAAGTTAGGGGGACCGGGGAGCTGTTTTTT. It yields the protein CASSQVRGTGELFF.